A selection of T cell receptor beta chains follows, all from one sample in a study of blood T cell repertoires in COVID-19. Clones were read by immunoSEQ multiplex PCR, and TCRdb kept only the in-frame ones, dropping some. In the table there are some 170,000 clones, about 75% of which are singletons. The sequencing sample was made of peripheral blood. The receptors were sampled from a woman aged 70-85 years with acute or convalescent COVID-19. CDR3s include the opening cysteine and the closing phenylalanine or tryptophan.

v_gene | CDR3aa
TRBV6-1 | CASSVNRGDVLETQYF
TRBV2 | CASSQDSFGNQPQHF
TRBV6-1 | CASSEVDLVRGLEKLFF
TRBV3-1/TRBV3-2 | CASSQVRGLTAYGYTF
TRBV30 | CAWNSGGMAYEQYF
TRBV20-1 | CSASKSSGPYEQYF
TRBV27 | CASTLSGGNYEQYF
TRBV6-6 | CASGLYNEQFF
TRBV5-1 | CASSLRWRPAGYTF
TRBV3-1/TRBV3-2 | CASSFGLAGFPYEQYF
TRBV4-1 | CASSQLTGSQETQYF
TRBV5-6 | CASSLDRANSPLHF
TRBV5-1 | CASPAYLQLRQGNTIYF
TRBV2 | CASKPTGRTEAFF
TRBV20-1 | CSASDGGGYTF
TRBV29-1 | CSVAGGRYNEQFF
TRBV2 | CASKRDSNTGELFF
TRBV5-4 | CASSLYQGPGSYEQYF
TRBV19 | CASSGDSNTGELFF
TRBV21-1 | CASSKGDNNSPLHF
TRBV6-4 | CASSPKGDRVNYGYTF
TRBV7-6 | CASSVSPGAGVYEQYF
TRBV24-1 | CATSGQGSYNEQFF
TRBV6-5 | CASSYSTGRYEQYF
TRBV11-1 | CASSFSFSSLGETQYF
TRBV24-1 | CATSDPLADTDNEQFF
TRBV5-1 | CASSFLGQTNSPLHF
TRBV7-2 | CASSFNQGIGYTF
TRBV18 | CASSPLSDTGELFF
TRBV9 | CASSPGLAGGNEQFF
TRBV5-1 | CASSFDSVNTEAFF
TRBV24-1 | CATSDLEAGSSYNEQFF
TRBV2 | CASTKEGGARDTQYF
TRBV12-3/TRBV12-4 | CASSSVLDYEQYF
TRBV6-1 | CASSEARGFDQPQHF
TRBV4-2 | CASSHATGRRGTDDEQYF
TRBV7-8 | CASSLRTRDSNTEAFF
TRBV4-2 | CASSQDSLAGDLGEQFF
TRBV24-1 | CATSDPGRGTGELFF
TRBV23-1 | CASPVTDGLAGAETQYF
TRBV7-2 | CASSPFGVAGGPGTQYF
TRBV18 | CASSRSSGNTIYF
TRBV21-1 | CASPRDRKLHNSPLHF
TRBV5-1 | CASSLTAGEEYNEQFF
TRBV2 | CASRNREASPEAFF
TRBV3-1/TRBV3-2 | CASSQAGQGVYTEAFF
TRBV4-1 | CASSQDLLGGSYNEQFF
TRBV5-1 | CASSLVTTPNSPLHF
TRBV3-1/TRBV3-2 | CASSLLAGDTGELFF
TRBV7-2 | CASIKASGRVGPDTQYF
TRBV5-1 | CASSLAAQGTYEQYF
TRBV2 | CASSIGANEQFF
TRBV3-1/TRBV3-2 | CASSPTGTSKGNTIYF
TRBV7-9 | CASSGGEQYF
TRBV2 | CASRLGTGRITDTQYF